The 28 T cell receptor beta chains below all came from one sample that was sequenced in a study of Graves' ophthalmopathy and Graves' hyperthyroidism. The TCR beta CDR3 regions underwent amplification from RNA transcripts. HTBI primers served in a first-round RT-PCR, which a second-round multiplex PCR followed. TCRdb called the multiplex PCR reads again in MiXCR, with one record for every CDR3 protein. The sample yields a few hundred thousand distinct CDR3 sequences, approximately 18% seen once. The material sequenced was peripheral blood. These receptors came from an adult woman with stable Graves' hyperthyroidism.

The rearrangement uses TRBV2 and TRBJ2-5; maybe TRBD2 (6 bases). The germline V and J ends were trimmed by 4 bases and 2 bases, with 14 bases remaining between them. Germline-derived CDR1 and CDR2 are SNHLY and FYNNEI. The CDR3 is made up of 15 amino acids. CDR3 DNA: TGTGCCAGCAGTGCCGAGCTAGCGTCTCAAGAGACCCAGTACTTC. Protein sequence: CASSAELASQETQYF.

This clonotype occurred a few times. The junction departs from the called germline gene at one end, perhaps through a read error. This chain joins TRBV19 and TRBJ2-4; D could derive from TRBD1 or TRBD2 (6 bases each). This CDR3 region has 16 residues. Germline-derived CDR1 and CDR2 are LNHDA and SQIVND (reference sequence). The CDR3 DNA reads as TGTGCCAGTAGTGGGGGGCCCTCAGGAGGCAAAAACATTAAGTACTTC. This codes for CASSGGPSGGKNIKYF.

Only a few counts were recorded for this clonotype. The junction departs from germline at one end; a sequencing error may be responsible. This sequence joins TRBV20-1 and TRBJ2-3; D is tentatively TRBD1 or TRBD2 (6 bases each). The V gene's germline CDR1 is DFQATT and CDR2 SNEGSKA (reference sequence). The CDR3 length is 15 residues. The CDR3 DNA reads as TGCAATGCTAGCGACCCTAGGGGGAGCACAGATACGCAGTATTTT. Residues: CNASDPRGSTDTQYF.

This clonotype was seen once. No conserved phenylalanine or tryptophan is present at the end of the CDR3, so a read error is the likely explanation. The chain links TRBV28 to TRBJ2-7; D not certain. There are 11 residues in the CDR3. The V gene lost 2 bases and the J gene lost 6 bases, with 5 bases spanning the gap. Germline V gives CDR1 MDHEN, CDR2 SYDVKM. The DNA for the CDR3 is TGTGCCAGCAGTTTAGTCCGCGAGCAGTACTAC. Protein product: CASSLVREQYY.

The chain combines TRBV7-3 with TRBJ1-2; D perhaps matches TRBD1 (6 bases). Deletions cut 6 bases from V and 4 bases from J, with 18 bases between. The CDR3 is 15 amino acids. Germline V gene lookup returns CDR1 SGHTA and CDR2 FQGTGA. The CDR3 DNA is TGTGCCAGCAGGAAACCCCAGGGGATTGTCTATGGCTACACCTTC. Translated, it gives CASRKPQGIVYGYTF. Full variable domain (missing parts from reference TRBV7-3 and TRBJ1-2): GAGVSQTPSNKVTEKGKYVELRCDPISGHTALYWYRQSLGQGPEFLIYFQGTGAADDSGLPNDRFFAVRPEGSVSTLKIQRTERGDSAVYLCASRKPQGIVYGYTFGSGTRLTVV.

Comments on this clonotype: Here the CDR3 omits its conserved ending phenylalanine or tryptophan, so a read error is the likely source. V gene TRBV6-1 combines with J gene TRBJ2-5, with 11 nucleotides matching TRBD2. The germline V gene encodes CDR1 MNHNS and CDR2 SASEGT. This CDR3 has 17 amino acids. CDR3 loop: CASSPRLAGRVEESQYY. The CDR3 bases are TGTGCCAGCAGTCCACGACTAGCGGGACGGGTCGAAGAGTCCCAGTACTAC.

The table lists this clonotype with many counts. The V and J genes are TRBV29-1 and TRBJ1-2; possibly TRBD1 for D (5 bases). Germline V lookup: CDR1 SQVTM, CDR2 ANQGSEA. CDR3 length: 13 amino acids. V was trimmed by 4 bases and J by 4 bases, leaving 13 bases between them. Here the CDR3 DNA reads TGCAGCGTTGTTCTCGACAGTATCTATGGCTACACCTTC. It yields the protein CSVVLDSIYGYTF. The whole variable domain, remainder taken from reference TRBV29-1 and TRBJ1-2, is SAVISQKPSRDICQRGTSLTIQCQVDSQVTMMFWYRQQPGQSLTLIATANQGSEATYESGFVIDKFPISRPNLTFSTLTVSNMSPEDSSIYLCSVVLDSIYGYTFGSGTRLTVV.

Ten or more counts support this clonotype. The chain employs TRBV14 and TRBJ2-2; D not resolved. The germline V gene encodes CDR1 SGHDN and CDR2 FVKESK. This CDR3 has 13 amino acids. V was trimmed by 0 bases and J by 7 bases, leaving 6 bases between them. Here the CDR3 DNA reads TGTGCCAGCAGCCAAGACAGACTCGGGGAGCTGTTTTTT. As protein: CASSQDRLGELFF.

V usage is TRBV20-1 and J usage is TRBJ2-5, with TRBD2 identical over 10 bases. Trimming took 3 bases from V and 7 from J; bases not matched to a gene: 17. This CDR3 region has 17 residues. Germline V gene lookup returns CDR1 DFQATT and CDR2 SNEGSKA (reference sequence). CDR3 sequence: CSASGRRNLAGAVTQYF. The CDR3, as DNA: TGCAGTGCTAGTGGTCGGAGAAATCTAGCGGGAGCGGTGACCCAGTACTTC.

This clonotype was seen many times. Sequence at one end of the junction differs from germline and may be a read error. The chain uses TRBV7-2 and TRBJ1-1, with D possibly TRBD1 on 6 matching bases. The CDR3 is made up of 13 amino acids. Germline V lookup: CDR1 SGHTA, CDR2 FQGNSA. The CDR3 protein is CASSLQGSTETFF. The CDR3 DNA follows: TGTGCCAGCAGCTTACAGGGGAGTACTGAAACTTTCTTT.

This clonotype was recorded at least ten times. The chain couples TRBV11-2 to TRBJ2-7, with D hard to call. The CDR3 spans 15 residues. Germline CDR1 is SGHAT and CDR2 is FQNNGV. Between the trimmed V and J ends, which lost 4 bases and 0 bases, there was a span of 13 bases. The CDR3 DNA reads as TGTGCCAGCAGCTCGACTCCGAGCATCTCCTACGAGCAGTACTTC. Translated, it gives CASSSTPSISYEQYF.

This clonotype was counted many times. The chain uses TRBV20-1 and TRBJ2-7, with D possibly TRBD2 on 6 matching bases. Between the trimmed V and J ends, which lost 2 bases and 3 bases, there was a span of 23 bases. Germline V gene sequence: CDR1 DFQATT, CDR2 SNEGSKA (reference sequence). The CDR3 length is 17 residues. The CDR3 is CSARRALSSVTLYEQYF. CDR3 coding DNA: TGCAGTGCTAGACGGGCTCTGTCTAGCGTAACACTCTACGAGCAGTACTTC.

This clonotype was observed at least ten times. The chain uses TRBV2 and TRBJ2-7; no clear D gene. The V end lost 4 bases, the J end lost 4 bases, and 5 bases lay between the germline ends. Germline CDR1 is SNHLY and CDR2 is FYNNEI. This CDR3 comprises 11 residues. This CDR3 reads CASSADYEQYF. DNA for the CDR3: TGTGCCAGCAGTGCGGATTACGAGCAGTACTTC.

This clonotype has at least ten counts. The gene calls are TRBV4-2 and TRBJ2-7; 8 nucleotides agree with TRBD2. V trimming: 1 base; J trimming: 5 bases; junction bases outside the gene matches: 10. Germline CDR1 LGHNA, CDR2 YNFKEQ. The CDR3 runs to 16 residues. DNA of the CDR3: TGTGCCAGCAGCCAAGGCCCGGGACTAGGTCGCCACGAGCAGTACTTC. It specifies CASSQGPGLGRHEQYF.

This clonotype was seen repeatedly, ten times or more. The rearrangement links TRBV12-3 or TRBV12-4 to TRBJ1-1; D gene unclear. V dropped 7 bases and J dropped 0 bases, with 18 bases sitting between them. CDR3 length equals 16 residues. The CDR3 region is CASKLGGLKMNTEAFF. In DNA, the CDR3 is TGTGCCAGCAAATTGGGAGGGCTTAAAATGAACACTGAAGCTTTCTTT.

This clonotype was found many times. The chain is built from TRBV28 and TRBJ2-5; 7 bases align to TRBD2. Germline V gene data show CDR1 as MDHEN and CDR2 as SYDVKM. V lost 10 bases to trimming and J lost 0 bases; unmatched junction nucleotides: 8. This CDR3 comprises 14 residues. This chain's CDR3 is CATRREPYQETQYF. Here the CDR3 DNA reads TGTGCCACACGGCGGGAGCCGTACCAAGAGACCCAGTACTTC.

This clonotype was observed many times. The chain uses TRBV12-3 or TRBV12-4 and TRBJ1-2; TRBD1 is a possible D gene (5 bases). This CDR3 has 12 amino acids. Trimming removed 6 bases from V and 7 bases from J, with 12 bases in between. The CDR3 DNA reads TGTGCCAGCAGCATAGGGGAGGCTGGCTACACCTTC. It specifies CASSIGEAGYTF.

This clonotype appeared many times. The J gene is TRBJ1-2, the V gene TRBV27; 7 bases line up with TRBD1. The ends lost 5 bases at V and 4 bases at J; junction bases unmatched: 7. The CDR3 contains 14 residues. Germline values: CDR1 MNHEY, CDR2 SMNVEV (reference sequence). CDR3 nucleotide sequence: TGTGCCAGCAGTCCAGGGGGAGGAGGCTATGGCTACACCTTC. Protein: CASSPGGGGYGYTF.

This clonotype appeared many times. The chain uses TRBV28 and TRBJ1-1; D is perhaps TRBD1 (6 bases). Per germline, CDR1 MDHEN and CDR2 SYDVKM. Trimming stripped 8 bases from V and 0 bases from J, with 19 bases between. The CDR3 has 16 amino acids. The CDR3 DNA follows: TGTGCCAGCGGCCTACAGGTATGGGACATGAACACTGAAGCTTTCTTT. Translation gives CASGLQVWDMNTEAFF. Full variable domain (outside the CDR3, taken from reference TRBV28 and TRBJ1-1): DVKVTQSSRYLVKRTGEKVFLECVQDMDHENMFWYRQDPGLGLRLIYFSYDVKMKEKGDIPEGYSVSREKKERFSLILESASTNQTSMYLCASGLQVWDMNTEAFFGQGTRLTVV.

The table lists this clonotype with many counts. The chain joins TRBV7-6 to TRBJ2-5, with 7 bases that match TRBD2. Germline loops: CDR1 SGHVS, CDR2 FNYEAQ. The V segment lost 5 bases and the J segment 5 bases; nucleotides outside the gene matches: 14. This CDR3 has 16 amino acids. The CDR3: CASSVGLGATGETQYF. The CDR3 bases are TGTGCCAGCAGCGTCGGACTAGGGGCGACGGGGGAGACCCAGTACTTC.

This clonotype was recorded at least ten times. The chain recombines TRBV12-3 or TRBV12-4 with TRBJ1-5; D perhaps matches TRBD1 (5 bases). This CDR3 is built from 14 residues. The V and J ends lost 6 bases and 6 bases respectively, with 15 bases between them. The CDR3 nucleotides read TGTGCCAGCAGGCCCCCTTGGGGGTTTCAGCCCCAGCATTTT. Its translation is CASRPPWGFQPQHF.

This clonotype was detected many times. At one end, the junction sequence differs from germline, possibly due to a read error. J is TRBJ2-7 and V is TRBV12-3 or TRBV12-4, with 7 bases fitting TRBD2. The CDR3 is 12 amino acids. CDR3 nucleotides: TGTGCCAGCAGTCCTCCCAAGGGAGGGCCCGACTTC. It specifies CASSPPKGGPDF.

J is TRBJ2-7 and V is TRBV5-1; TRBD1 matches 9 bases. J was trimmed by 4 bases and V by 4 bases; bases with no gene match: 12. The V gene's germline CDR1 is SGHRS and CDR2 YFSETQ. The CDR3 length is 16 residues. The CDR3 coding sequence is TGCGCCAGCAGCACTCATCCCGGACAGGGGCAATACGAGCAGTACTTC. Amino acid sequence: CASSTHPGQGQYEQYF.

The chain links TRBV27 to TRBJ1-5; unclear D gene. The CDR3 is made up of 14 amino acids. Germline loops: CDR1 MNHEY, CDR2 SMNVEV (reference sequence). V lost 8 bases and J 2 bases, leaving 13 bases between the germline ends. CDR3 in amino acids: CASSREVGNQPQHF. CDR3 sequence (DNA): TGTGCCAGCTCTCGGGAAGTGGGCAATCAGCCCCAGCATTTT.

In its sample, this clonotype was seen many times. The CDR3 reads CASSSRPDRSGKNIQYF. In nucleotides, the CDR3 is TGTGCCAGCAGTAGCCGCCCGGACAGGTCGGGCAAAAACATTCAGTACTTC. The V and J genes are TRBV25-1 and TRBJ2-4; 7 bases fit TRBD1. Germline V CDR1 and CDR2: MGHDK, SYGVNS. This CDR3 contains 17 residues. V lost 5 bases to trimming and J lost 3 bases; unmatched junction nucleotides: 13. The full variable domain, completed using reference TRBV25-1 and TRBJ2-4, is EADIYQTPRYLVIGTGKKITLECSQTMGHDKMYWYQQDPGMELHLIHYSYGVNSTEKGDLSSESTVSRIRTEHFPLTLESARPSHTSQYLCASSSRPDRSGKNIQYFGAGTRLSVL.

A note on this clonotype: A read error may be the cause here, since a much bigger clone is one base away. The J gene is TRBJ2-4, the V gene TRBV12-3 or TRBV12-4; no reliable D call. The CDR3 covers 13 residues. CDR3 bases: TGTGCCAGCAGTACAAAGCTTAGGAACATTAAGTACTTC. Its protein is CASSTKLRNIKYF.

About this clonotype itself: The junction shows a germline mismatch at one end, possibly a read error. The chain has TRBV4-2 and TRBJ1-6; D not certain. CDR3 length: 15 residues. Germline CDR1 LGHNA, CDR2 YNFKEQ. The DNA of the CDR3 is TGTTCCAGCAGCCAAGAGGCGGAGGATAATTCACCCCTCCACTTT. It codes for CSSSQEAEDNSPLHF.

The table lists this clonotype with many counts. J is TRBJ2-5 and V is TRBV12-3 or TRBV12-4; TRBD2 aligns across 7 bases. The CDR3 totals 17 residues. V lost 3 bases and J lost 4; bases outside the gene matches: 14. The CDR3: CASSLGRERSLIETQYF. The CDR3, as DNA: TGTGCCAGCAGTTTGGGGCGGGAGAGGTCCCTGATAGAGACCCAGTACTTC.